This T cell receptor (beta chain) was found in a study of CD8 T cells in ankylosing spondylitis (dated by TCRdb to the late 2010s). For context, the study as a whole: To find TCR variants linked to disease, the study profiled T cell receptor beta repertoires in ankylosing spondylitis patients and healthy donors. The full study cohort was made up of roughly 25 ankylosing spondylitis patients and 108 healthy donors. Peripheral blood was sampled, and synovial fluid was additionally collected from ankylosing spondylitis patients. What the study reported, not specific to this receptor: A TCR beta motif made up of several highly homologous amino acid variants appeared to be characteristic of blood from ankylosing spondylitis patients. The disease-linked clones had a CD8+ phenotype and were found at relatively low frequencies in peripheral blood. Some TCR beta motif variants had previously been reported in synovial fluid and blood of reactive arthritis patients, which suggested common disease-initiation mechanisms. The disease-linked clones were reported to be significantly enriched in matched synovial fluid samples from ankylosing spondylitis patients.

Taken from the germline V gene, the CDR1 and CDR2 loops are SGDLS and YYNGEE. Spanning cysteine to phenylalanine, the CDR3 consists of 13 amino acids. CDR3 DNA is the only sequence kept; it has 39 bases, read in frame from the first base. Relative to germline, V is 3 bases shorter and J is 5 bases shorter, with 9 bases between their ends. The listed sequencing device is Illumina HiSeq 2500. TCR beta libraries were prepared by quantitative 5'-RACE with molecular barcodes. As for the authors' bioinformatics: To identify disease-linked TCR variants, a new computational method was used, one built on a probabilistic model of VDJ rearrangement. TCRdb reworked the public reads: Q25 trimming with fastp, MiXCR clone assembly, productive beta chains retained. Rows matching on CDR3 protein sequence are summarized as one entry with the most common DNA and genes. Clone size and V and J calls follow TCRdb, not the original study. Across this sample there are a few hundred thousand distinct CDR3 sequences, with approximately 20% seen only once. The ten largest clones capture roughly 13% of the sample.

This clonotype occurred a few times. This clone's antigen is unknown. Per-base quality was not reported, and no clone a single base away is much larger than it. This receptor was identified in a male donor with ankylosing spondylitis or in good health (not recorded which). The sequence is built from TRBV9 and TRBJ2-1, with the D gene not clear enough to name. The sample comprised blood, either unsorted or a sorted T cell fraction (not recorded which). The nucleotide sequence reads TGTGCCAGCAGCGCAAAAATAAACAATGAGCAGTTCTTC. It specifies CASSAKINNEQFF.